One TCR beta chain is described in this entry. Its antigen is unknown. Clones were read by immunoSEQ multiplex PCR, and TCRdb kept only the in-frame ones, dropping some. The sample yields under 90,000 clones, over 85% seen once. These data are taken from a study of OX40 agonist ivuxolimab in advanced cancers. About the study: Patients were given ivuxolimab, an antibody that agonizes OX40 (CD134). Findings and limits, study-wide: Certain nonresponding patients likewise had low normalized T-cell clonal expansion. Compared with CD4+, CD8+ T cells on average had more expanded clones.

V lost 5 bases and J lost 5; bases outside the gene matches: 10. CDR3 length: 15 amino acids. Germline-derived CDR1 and CDR2 are MGHDK and SYGVNS. Blood sampling took place at baseline, cycle 4 day 1, and cycle 7 day 1. The sequence was collected from an adult with an advanced solid tumor such as melanoma, head and neck, liver or kidney cancer. The chain joins TRBV25-1 to TRBJ1-2, with 8 bases that match TRBD1. The sample was CD4+ or CD8+ T cells sorted from blood, taken in a trial of the OX40 agonist ivuxolimab. In DNA, the CDR3 is TGTGCCAGCAGTTGGCAGGGGGCTTCCGGGTATGGCTACACCTTC. This encodes CASSWQGASGYGYTF.